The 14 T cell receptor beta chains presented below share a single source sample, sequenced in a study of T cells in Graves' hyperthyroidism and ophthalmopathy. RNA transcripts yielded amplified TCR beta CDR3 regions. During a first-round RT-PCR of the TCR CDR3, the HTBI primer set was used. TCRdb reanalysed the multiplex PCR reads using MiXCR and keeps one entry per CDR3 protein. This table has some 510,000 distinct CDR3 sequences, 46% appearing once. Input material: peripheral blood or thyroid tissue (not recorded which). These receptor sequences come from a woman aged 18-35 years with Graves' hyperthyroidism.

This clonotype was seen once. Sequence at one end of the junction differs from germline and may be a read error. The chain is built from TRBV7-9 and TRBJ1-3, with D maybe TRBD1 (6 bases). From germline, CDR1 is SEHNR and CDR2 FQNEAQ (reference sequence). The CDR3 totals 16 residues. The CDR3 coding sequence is TGCGCCAGCAGCCAAAATGGTCCAGGGGAATGGGACACCATATATTTT. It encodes CASSQNGPGEWDTIYF.

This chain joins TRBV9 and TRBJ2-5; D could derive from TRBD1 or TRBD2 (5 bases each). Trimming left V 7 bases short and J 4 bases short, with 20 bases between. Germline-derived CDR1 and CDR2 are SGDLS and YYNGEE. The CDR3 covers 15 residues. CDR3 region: CASCLGQGALETQYF. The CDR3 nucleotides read TGTGCCAGCTGTTTGGGGCAGGGAGCATTAGAGACCCAGTACTTC. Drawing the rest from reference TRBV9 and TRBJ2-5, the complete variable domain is DSGVTQTPKHLITATGQRVTLRCSPRSGDLSVYWYQQSLDQGLQFLIQYYNGEERAKGNILERFSAQQFPDLHSELNLSSLELGDSALYFCASCLGQGALETQYFGPGTRLLVL.

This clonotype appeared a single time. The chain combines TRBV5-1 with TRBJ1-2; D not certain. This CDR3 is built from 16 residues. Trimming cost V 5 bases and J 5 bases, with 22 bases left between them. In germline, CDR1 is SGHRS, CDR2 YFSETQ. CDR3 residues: CASRSHRSTLNYGYTF. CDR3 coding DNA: TGCGCCAGCAGATCCCATCGGTCCACCCTGAATTATGGCTACACCTTC.

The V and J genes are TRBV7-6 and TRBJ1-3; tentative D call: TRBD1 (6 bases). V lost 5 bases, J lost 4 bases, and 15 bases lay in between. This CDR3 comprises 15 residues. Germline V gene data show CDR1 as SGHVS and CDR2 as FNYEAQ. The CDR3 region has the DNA TGTGCCAGCAGCCCCGTGGACAGCGCAGGAAACACCATATATTTT. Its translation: CASSPVDSAGNTIYF.

The CDR3 DNA follows: TGTGCCAGCATGCAGGGAAATCAGCCCCAGCATTTT. The encoded protein is CASMQGNQPQHF. V gene TRBV2 combines with J gene TRBJ1-5, with D perhaps TRBD1 (5 bases). CDR1 and CDR2 from the germline V gene are SNHLY and FYNNEI. The CDR3 is 12 residues long. Between the trimmed V and J ends, which lost 7 bases and 4 bases, there was a span of 8 bases.

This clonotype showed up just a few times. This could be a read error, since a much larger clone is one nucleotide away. The CDR3 DNA sequence: TGTGCCAGCAGGGGACTTTCCTACGAGCAGTGCTTC. This sequence encodes CASRGLSYEQCF. The chain carries TRBV2 and TRBJ2-7, with D perhaps TRBD2 (6 bases). This CDR3 comprises 12 residues. Germline V lookup: CDR1 SNHLY, CDR2 FYNNEI.

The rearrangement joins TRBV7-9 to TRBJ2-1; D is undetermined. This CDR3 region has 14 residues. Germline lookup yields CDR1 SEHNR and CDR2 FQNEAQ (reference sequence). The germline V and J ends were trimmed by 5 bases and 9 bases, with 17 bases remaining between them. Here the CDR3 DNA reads TGTGCCAGCAGCGAGCGCTTAGCAGGTCTTGAGCAGTTCTTC. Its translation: CASSERLAGLEQFF. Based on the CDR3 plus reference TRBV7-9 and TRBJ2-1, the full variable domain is DTGVSQNPRHKITKRGQNVTFRCDPISEHNRLYWYRQTLGQGPEFLTYFQNEAQLEKSRLLSDRFSAERPKGSFSTLEIQRTEQGDSAMYLCASSERLAGLEQFFGPGTRLTVL.

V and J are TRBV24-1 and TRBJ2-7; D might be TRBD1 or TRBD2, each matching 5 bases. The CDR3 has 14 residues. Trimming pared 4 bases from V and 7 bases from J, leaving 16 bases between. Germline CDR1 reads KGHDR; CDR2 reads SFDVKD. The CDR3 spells CATSDPGRVGEQYF. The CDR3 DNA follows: TGTGCCACCAGTGACCCGGGACGGGTCGGGGAGCAGTACTTC.

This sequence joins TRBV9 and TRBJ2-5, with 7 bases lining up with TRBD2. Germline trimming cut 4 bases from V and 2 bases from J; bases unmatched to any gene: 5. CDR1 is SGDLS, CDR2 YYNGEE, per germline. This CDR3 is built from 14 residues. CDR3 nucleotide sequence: TGTGCCAGCAGCCAGAGAGCGGGGCAAGAGACCCAGTACTTC. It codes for CASSQRAGQETQYF.

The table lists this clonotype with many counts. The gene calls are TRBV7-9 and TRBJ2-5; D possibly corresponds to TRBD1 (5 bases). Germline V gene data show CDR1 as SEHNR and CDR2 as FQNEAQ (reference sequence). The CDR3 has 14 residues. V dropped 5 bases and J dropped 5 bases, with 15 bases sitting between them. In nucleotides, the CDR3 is TGTGCCAGCAGCCGATCGACCCCAGGGGAGACCCAGTACTTC. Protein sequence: CASSRSTPGETQYF.

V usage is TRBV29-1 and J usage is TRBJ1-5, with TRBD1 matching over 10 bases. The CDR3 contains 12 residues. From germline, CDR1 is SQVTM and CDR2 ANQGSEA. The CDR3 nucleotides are TGCGGGGGCGGACAGGGGGGGCAGCCCCAGCATTTT. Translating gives CGGGQGGQPQHF.

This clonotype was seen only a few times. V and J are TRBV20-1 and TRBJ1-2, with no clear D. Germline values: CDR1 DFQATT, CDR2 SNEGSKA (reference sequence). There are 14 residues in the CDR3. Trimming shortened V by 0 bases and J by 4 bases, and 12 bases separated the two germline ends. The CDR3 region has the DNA TGCAGTGCTAGAGACTCCGAGGCCTCCTATGGCTACACCTTC. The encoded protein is CSARDSEASYGYTF.

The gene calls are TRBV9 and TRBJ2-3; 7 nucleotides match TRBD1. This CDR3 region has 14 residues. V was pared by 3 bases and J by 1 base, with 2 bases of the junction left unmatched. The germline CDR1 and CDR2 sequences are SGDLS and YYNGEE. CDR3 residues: CASSAGTGTDTQYF. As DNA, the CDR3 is TGTGCCAGCAGCGCCGGGACAGGCACAGATACGCAGTATTTT.

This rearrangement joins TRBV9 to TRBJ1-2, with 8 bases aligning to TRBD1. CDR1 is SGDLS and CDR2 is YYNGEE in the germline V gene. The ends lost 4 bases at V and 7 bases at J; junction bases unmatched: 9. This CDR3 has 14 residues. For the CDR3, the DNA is TGTGCCAGCAGCCCCCGACAGGGGACCTCTGGCTACACCTTC. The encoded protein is CASSPRQGTSGYTF.